This TCR beta chain was recovered during a study of shared clonotypes between healthy human individuals. Study-wide findings and caveats: As a rule, naive subsets had a larger estimated richness than memory subsets.

CD45RO-negative, CCR7-selected cells formed the naive CD8 fraction, which excluded terminally differentiated effector memory CD45RA+ cells. Every donor was a Caucasian adult from Nashville, Tennessee. The CDR3 length is 15 residues. The germline V and J ends were trimmed by 3 bases and 4 bases, with 15 bases remaining between them. Germline CDR1 ENHRY, CDR2 SYGVKD. The data were produced by immunoSEQ multiplex PCR, yet TCRdb's version contains in-frame clones alone and is incomplete. The data contain some 2.1 million clones, less than 95% of them singletons. This clone appeared a single time. Antigen specificity is unknown.

The chain uses TRBV10-3 and TRBJ1-2; D gene ambiguous. The sample consisted of naive CD8+ T cells sorted from blood. The origin of this receptor is a man in his late teens or twenties in good health. The CDR3 DNA is TGTGCCATCAGTGATCAGCAGTCGGGGATCTATGGCTACACCTTC. Its translation is CAISDQQSGIYGYTF.